Sequencing of this T cell receptor beta chain was carried out in a study of shared clonotypes between healthy human individuals (dated by TCRdb to the early 2020s). With regard to the full study: The cohort included three men and a couple of women between 18 and 49 years of age. For each donor, three plates each were used for CD4 naive and CD4 memory, two plates were used for CD8 naive, and one plate was used for CD8 memory. To estimate repertoire size and how much clonotypes are shared between individuals, the study performed deep sequencing of blood TCR repertoires from 4 to 6 healthy adults. To increase sequencing depth and limit assay-specific biases, TCR repertoire library preparation and sequencing were carried out by different laboratories using diverse techniques. Between about 0.85 and 9.5 billion PBMCs per donor were obtained by leukapheresis.

For CDR1 and CDR2, the germline V gene lists MDHEN and SYDVKM. The CDR3 contains 14 residues, cysteine and phenylalanine counted. The DNA shown is the 42-base CDR3, in frame from base 1. V is pared back by 2 bases and J by 6 bases, with 11 bases lying between the germline termini. Using the deep immunoSEQ assay, multiplex PCR amplified TCR CDR3 regions from genomic DNA. Extracted genomic DNA from each cell subset was distributed evenly across all wells of several immunoSEQ 96-well plates, and each plate was treated as a replicate. For sorted subsets, each replicate PCR was loaded with about 0.2 ug genomic DNA, equivalent to 30,000 or so T cell genomes. Purified libraries were measured with a Qubit 3.0 fluorometer, size-checked on a Bioanalyzer 2100, and measured again with the KAPA Library Quantification kit. Every immunoSEQ 96-well plate was sequenced on a separate single-read 150-cycle Illumina NextSeq 550 flow cell. In the source study's methods: Because only junctional sequences without quality scores were contained in the immunoSEQ output, filtering matching that applied to full-length reads could not be performed. Sequences were annotated with PyIR, a Python wrapper for IgBLAST v1.9, and V/J genes and CDR3 were assigned using IMGT germline references. Any read was removed if the V/J assignment was weak (E-value above 1e-6), the CDR3 was missing, or the read contained stop codons, out-of-frame junctions, or ambiguous translated residues. V3J clonotypes were defined as sequences sharing the same inferred V gene, J gene, and CDR3 amino acid sequence. The percentage overlap between two repertoires was calculated by dividing the number of shared unique clonotypes by the size of the smaller repertoire. RTK rarefaction, the Chao1 estimator, and Recon v2.1 estimates of unobserved clonotypes were used to assess repertoire richness. Generation probabilities were computed with OLGA for all TCRbeta clonotypes obtained by the gDNA method from a handful of donors. TCRdb mirrors the immuneACCESS table, restricted to in-frame sequences. Some clones are absent from its copies; in checked studies, under half trace to an unresolved V gene, and the reason for the others is unknown. V and J calls and clone size are those listed in that table; D and trimming were worked out from the DNA. This sample gives fewer than 700,000 clones in total; around 96% of them show up just once. The ten largest clonotypes hold about 0.11% of the sample.

General conclusions and limits of the study: Based on pairwise subsampling, the degree of clonotype sharing among donors was expected to be affected by sequencing depth. Even with the large sequencing depth, rarefaction of the sorted-subset datasets indicated that sequencing was incomplete. Higher generation probabilities were observed for clonotypes shared by all four sorted-subset donors than for non-shared clonotypes. The genetic and exposure-history diversity represented was limited by the small number of donors. Sharing across four donors was observed for roughly 5.4% of naive CD4, 3% to 3.5% of naive CD8, about 2.3% of memory CD4, and roughly 0.4% of memory CD8 clonotypes. Sampling was limited to blood, and TCR repertoires in tissue likely differ from TCR repertoires in blood. Estimated clonotype richness was generally larger for naive than for memory subsets.

For the CD8 naive samples, CD45RO-negative cells were positively selected for CCR7, yielding a CD45RA+CCR7+ population from which TemRA cells were excluded. Healthy HIV-negative adults with no recently reported acute infections or vaccinations were included as donors. Only Caucasian adults living in Nashville, Tennessee, USA were represented among the donors. Blood was collected by leukapheresis, and PBMCs were isolated by Ficoll-Histopaque density gradient centrifugation and then cryopreserved in liquid nitrogen vapor phase. Analytical flow cytometry was used to check the purity and quantity of each magnetically sorted T cell population. Genomic DNA was isolated from each sorted fraction and quantified by UV absorbance on a Nanodrop 2000c. Comment on this clone: Its antigen remains unidentified. Base qualities are not at hand, and no much larger clone is one base apart.

The sample was naive CD8+ T cells sorted from blood. The cell subset or site label corresponds to: CD45RA+CCR7+. The chain was built from TRBV28 and TRBJ2-1; there is no confident call for the D gene. The sequence was collected from a woman in her twenties or thirties in good health. CDR3 region: CASSLRSDGNEQFF. The bases are TGTGCCAGCAGTTTAAGGTCGGACGGCAATGAGCAGTTCTTC. The CDR3, completed at both ends by the reference TRBV28 and TRBJ2-1 genes, gives the full variable domain DVKVTQSSRYLVKRTGEKVFLECVQDMDHENMFWYRQDPGLGLRLIYFSYDVKMKEKGDIPEGYSVSREKKERFSLILESASTNQTSMYLCASSLRSDGNEQFFGPGTRLTVL.